This T cell receptor beta chain was documented in a study of CD8 T cells in Susac syndrome. After extraction with the RNeasy kit, roughly 0.45 to 1 ug of the RNA was reverse transcribed using random hexamers. Amplification of TCR beta CDR3 spanned 54 Vbeta and 13 Jbeta via immunoSEQ multiplex PCR. One entry per CDR3 protein results from TCRdb running MiXCR on the immunoSEQ multiplex PCR reads. In the table there are around 150,000 distinct CDR3 sequences, around 95% of which are singletons. In its sample, this clonotype was seen once. Controls were drawn from healthy donors and were matched for age and sex. TEMRA cells were FACS-enriched, while CD8+ and CD4+ T cells were negatively isolated. The sample consisted of CD4+ T cells from PBMCs. The sequence derives from a human donor in good health.

The CDR3 reads CSASSAIYAGYTF. In DNA, the CDR3 is TGCAGTGCATCGTCAGCCATCTATGCTGGCTACACCTTC. The rearrangement joins TRBV20-1 to TRBJ1-2; D not certain. Trimming cost V 6 bases and J 7 bases, with 18 bases left between them. The CDR3 spans 13 residues. CDR1 and CDR2 from the germline V gene are DFQATT and SNEGSKA (reference sequence).